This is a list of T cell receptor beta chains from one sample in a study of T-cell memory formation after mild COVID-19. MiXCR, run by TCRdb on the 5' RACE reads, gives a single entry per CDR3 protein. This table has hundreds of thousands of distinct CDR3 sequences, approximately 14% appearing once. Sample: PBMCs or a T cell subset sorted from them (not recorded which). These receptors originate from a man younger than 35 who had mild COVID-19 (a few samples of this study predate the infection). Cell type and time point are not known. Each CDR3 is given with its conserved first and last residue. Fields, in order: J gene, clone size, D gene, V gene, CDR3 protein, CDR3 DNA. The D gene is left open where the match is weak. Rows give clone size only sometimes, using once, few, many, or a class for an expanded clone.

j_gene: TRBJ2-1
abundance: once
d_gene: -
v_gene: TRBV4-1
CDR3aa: CASSPNMVNEQFF
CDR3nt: TGCGCCAGCAGCCCAAATATGGTGAATGAGCAGTTCTTC

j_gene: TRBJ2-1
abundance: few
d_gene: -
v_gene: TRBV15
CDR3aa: CATSRDGGLGNEQFF
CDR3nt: TGTGCCACCAGCAGAGATGGGGGCCTAGGGAATGAGCAGTTCTTC

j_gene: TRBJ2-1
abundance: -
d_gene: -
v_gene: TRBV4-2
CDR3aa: CASSHAGTRDNEQFF
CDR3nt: TGTGCCAGCAGCCATGCCGGGACCCGAGACAATGAGCAGTTCTTC

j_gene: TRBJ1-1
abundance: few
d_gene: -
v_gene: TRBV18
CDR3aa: CASSPPAGTEAFF
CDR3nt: TGTGCCAGCTCACCACCGGCAGGAACTGAAGCTTTCTTT

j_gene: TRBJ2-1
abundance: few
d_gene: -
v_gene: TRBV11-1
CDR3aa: CASSAEGGAGGSYNEQFF
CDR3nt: TGTGCCAGCAGCGCGGAAGGGGGGGCTGGAGGGTCCTACAATGAGCAGTTCTTC

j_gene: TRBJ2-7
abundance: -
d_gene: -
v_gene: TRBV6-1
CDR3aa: CASSGVTAYEQYF
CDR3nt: TGTGCCAGCAGTGGCGTGACAGCATACGAGCAGTACTTC

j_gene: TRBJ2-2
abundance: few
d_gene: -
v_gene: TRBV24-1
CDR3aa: CATSDFSGGELFF
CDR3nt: TGTGCCACCAGTGATTTCTCAGGAGGGGAGCTGTTTTTT

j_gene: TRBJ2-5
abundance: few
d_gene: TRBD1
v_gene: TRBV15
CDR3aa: CATRTGQGGTETQYF
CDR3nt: TGTGCCACCAGGACTGGACAGGGCGGTACAGAGACCCAGTACTTC

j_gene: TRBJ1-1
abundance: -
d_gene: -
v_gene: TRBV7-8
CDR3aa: CASSLREDEALNTEAFF
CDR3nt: TGTGCCAGCAGCCTTCGGGAGGACGAGGCATTGAACACTGAAGCTTTCTTT

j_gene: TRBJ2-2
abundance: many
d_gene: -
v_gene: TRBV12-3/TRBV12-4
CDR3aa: CASSLDSFTGELFF
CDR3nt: TGTGCCAGCAGCCTCGACAGTTTCACCGGGGAGCTGTTTTTT

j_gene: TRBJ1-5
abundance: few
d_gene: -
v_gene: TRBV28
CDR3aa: CASSIMDIHLSNQPQHF
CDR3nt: TGTGCCAGCAGTATTATGGACATTCATCTTAGCAATCAGCCCCAGCATTTT

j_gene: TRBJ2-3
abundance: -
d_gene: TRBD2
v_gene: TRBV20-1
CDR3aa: CSARSSGANTDTQYF
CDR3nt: TGCAGTGCTAGATCTAGCGGGGCGAACACAGATACGCAGTATTTT

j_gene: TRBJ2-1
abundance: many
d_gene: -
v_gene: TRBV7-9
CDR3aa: CASAFYNEQFF
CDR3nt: TGTGCCAGCGCATTCTACAATGAGCAGTTCTTC

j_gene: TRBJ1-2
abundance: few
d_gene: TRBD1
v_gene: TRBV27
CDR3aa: CASGTGSPYGYTF
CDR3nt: TGTGCCAGCGGGACAGGGTCCCCCTATGGCTACACCTTC

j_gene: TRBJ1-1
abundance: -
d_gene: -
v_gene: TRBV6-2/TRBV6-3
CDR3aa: CASSKRTVWALTEAFF
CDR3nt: TGTGCCAGCAGTAAACGGACCGTCTGGGCCCTGACGGAAGCTTTCTTT

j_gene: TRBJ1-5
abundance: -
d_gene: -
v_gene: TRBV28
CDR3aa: CASSWGGGGNQPQHF
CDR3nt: TGTGCCAGCAGTTGGGGGGGGGGCGGAAATCAGCCCCAGCATTTT

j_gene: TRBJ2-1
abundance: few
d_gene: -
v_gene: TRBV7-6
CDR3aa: CASSLDRQGGYNEQFF
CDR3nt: TGTGCCAGCAGCTTAGATCGTCAGGGAGGTTACAATGAGCAGTTCTTC

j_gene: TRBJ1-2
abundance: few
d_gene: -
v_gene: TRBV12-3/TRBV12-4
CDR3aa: CASSLGRGGYGYTF
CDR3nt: TGTGCCAGCAGCTTAGGCAGGGGTGGCTATGGCTACACCTTC

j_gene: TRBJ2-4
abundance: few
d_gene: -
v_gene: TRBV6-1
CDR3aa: CASRSGGGAIQYF
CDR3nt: TGTGCCAGCAGGAGTGGGGGTGGTGCCATTCAGTACTTC

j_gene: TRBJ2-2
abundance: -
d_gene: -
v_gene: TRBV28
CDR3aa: CASTLLRETNTGELFF
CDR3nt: TGTGCCAGCACCCTTTTAAGGGAGACGAACACCGGGGAGCTGTTTTTT

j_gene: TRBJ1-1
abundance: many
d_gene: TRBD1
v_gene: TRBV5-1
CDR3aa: CASSSTGVGNTEAFF
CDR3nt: TGCGCCAGCAGCTCAACAGGGGTTGGGAACACTGAAGCTTTCTTT

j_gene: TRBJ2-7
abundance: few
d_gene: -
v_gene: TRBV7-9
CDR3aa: CASSGGSEQYF
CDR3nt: TGTGCCAGCAGTGGAGGGTCCGAGCAGTACTTC

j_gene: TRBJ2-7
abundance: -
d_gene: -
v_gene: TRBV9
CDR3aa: CASSVEAGSSYEQYF
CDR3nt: TGTGCCAGCAGCGTAGAGGCAGGGAGCTCCTACGAGCAGTACTTC

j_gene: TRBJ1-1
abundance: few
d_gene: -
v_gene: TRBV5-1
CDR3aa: CASSLAGLGNTEAFF
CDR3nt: TGCGCCAGCAGCTTGGCTGGGCTAGGGAACACTGAAGCTTTCTTT

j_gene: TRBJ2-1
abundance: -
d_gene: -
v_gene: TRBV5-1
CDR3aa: CASSTAQGYNEQFF
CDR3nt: TGCGCCAGCAGCACCGCCCAGGGGTACAATGAGCAGTTCTTC

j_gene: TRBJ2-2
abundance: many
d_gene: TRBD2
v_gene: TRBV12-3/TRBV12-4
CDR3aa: CASSRPTSGGTGELFF
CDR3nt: TGTGCCAGCAGCCGCCCTACTAGCGGGGGGACCGGGGAGCTGTTTTTT

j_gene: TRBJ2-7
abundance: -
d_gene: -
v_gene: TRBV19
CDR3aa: CASSFTGNPSYEQYF
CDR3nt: TGTGCCAGTAGTTTCACAGGGAACCCCTCCTACGAGCAGTACTTC

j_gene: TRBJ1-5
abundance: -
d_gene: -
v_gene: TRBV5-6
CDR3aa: CASSLGGTSNQPQHF
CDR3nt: TGTGCCAGCAGCTTGGGGGGTACCAGCAATCAGCCCCAGCATTTT

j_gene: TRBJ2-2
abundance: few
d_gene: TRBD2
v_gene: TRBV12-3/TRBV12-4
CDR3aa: CASSPRGRRGASSGELFF
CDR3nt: TGTGCCAGCTCCCCTCGCGGGAGGCGGGGGGCAAGTTCCGGGGAGCTGTTTTTT

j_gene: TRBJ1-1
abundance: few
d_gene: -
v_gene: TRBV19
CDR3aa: CASSPGVGTEAFF
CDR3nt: TGTGCCAGTAGCCCCGGGGTTGGGACTGAAGCTTTCTTT

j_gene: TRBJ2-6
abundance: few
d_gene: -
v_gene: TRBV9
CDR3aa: CASSDFSGANVLTF
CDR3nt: TGTGCCAGCAGCGACTTCTCTGGGGCCAACGTCCTGACTTTC

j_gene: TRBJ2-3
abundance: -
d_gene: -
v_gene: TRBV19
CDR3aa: CASEPSGTDTQYF
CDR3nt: TGTGCCAGTGAACCCTCGGGCACAGATACGCAGTATTTT

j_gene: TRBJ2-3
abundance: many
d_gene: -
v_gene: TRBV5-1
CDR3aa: CASSLGGLSTDTQYF
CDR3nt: TGCGCCAGCAGCTTGGGCGGACTCAGCACAGATACGCAGTATTTT

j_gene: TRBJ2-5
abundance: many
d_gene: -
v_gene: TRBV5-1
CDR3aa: CASSLDRQPETQYF
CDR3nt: TGCGCCAGCAGCTTGGATCGACAACCAGAGACCCAGTACTTC

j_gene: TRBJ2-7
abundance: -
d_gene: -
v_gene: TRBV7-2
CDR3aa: CASSLAAMGSYEQYF
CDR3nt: TGTGCCAGCAGCTTAGCGGCTATGGGCTCCTACGAGCAGTACTTC

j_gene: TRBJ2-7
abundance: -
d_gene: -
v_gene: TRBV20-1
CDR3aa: CSAIKDTSYEQYF
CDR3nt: TGCAGTGCTATAAAGGACACCTCCTACGAGCAGTACTTC

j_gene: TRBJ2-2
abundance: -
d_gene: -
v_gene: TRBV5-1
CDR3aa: CASSLAGRSPPTGELFF
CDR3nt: TGCGCCAGCAGCTTGGCCGGGCGCAGTCCCCCAACCGGGGAGCTGTTTTTT

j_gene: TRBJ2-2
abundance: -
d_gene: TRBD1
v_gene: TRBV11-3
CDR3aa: CASSTRTGGTGTGELFF
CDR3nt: TGTGCCAGCAGCACCCGGACAGGGGGCACAGGGACCGGGGAGCTGTTTTTT

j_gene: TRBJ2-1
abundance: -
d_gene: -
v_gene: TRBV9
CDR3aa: CASSVAGKNEQFF
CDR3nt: TGTGCCAGCAGCGTAGCGGGGAAGAATGAGCAGTTCTTC

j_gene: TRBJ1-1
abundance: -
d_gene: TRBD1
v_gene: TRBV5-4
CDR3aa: CASAGTGGTEAFF
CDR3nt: TGTGCCAGCGCCGGGACAGGCGGCACTGAAGCTTTCTTT

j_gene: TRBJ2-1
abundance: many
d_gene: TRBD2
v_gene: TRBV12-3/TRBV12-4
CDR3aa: CASSPTGGGRNNEQFF
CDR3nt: TGTGCCAGCTCCCCCACGGGCGGGGGGCGGAACAATGAGCAGTTCTTC

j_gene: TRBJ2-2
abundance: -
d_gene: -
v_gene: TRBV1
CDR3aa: CTSSQDPGGRTGELFF
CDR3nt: TGCACCAGCAGCCAAGATCCGGGAGGGAGGACCGGGGAGCTGTTTTTT